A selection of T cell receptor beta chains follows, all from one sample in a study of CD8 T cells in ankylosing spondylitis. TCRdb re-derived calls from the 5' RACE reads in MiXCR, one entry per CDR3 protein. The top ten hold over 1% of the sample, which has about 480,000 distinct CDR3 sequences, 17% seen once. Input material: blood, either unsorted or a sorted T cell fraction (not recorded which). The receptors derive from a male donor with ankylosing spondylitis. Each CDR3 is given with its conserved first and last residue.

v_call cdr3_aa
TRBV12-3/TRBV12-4 CASSLSGADRSRLSSGNTIYF
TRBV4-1 CASSKQGDSYEQYF
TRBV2 CASSEAGGYTGELFF
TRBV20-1 CSARDGGAVPREFF
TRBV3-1 CASSGGSGELFF
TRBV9 CASRRDGRMGAEAFF
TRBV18 CASSPVADTQYF
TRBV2 CASGSLRETQYF
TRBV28 CASSMGLSGANVLTF
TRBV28 CAITGGRGVHEQYF
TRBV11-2 CASSLGDRDHEKLFF
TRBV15 CATSTGTTNLPHEQYF
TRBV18 CASSRINPANTGELFF
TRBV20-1 CSPGGGEQFF
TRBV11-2 CASSLGVSPLHF
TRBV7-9 CASSPVGPDTQYF
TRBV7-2 CASSFRGDSNYGYTF
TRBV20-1 CSARTGFAYNEQFF
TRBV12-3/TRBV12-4 CASRTSDQPQHF
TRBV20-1 CSARDARRASYEQYF
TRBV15 CATSPGTGGFYEQYF
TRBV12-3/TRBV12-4 CASSLGAGGAFF
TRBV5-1 CASTPGGSNEQFF
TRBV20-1 CSARVTGTADTQYF
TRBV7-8 CASSLSAGPNQPQHF
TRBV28 CASSQQSHPSEGSYNEQFF
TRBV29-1 CSVPGLAVGTGELFF
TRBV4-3 CASSGDRAGYGYTF
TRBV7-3 CASSFTSGDTQYF